Below are 13 T cell receptor beta chains sequenced from a single sample in a study of blood T cell repertoires in COVID-19. The method was immunoSEQ multiplex PCR; TCRdb's version includes in-frame clones alone and lacks a portion of them. The sample has roughly 200,000 clones; approximately 87% are singletons. Sequencing input: peripheral blood. Receptors originate from a person aged 70 to 80 with COVID-19, enrolled during active disease.

This clone was seen a handful of times. This rearrangement joins TRBV19 to TRBJ2-3; D is unresolved. Per the germline V gene, CDR1 is LNHDA and CDR2 is SQIVND (reference sequence). This CDR3 spans 16 amino acids. The germline V and J ends were trimmed by 5 bases and 0 bases, with 15 bases remaining between them. The CDR3, as DNA: TGTGCCAGTAGTCTAGGCCAGACACTTAGCACAGATACGCAGTATTTT. Its protein product is CASSLGQTLSTDTQYF.

The chain carries TRBV6-2 or TRBV6-3 and TRBJ1-5, with D unresolved. With 2 bases removed from V and 0 bases from J, the gap between germline ends came to 14 bases. Germline CDR1 is MNHEY and CDR2 is SVGEGT. The CDR3 is 17 amino acids. The CDR3 here is CASSYRGNRNSNQPQHF. CDR3 nucleotide sequence: TGTGCCAGCAGTTACCGGGGAAACAGAAATAGCAATCAGCCCCAGCATTTT.

For the CDR3, the DNA is TGTGCCAGCAGTGACCGGAGCAATCAGCCCCAGCATTTT. Translation gives CASSDRSNQPQHF. The gene calls are TRBV6-1 and TRBJ1-5; no reliable D call. CDR1 and CDR2 from the germline V gene are MNHNS and SASEGT. V was cut by 3 bases and J by 1 base, with 4 bases left in between. The CDR3 covers 13 residues.

This chain uses TRBV27 with TRBJ2-3, with a weak D call TRBD2 (6 bases). Germline CDR1 reads MNHEY; CDR2 reads SMNVEV (reference sequence). Trimming removed 6 bases at V and 0 bases at J, with 10 bases between. This CDR3 comprises 14 residues. CDR3 protein: CASSAGTSTDTQYF. CDR3 nucleotides: TGTGCCAGCAGCGCCGGGACTAGCACAGATACGCAGTATTTT.

This chain links TRBV3-1 (or the pseudogene TRBV3-2) with TRBJ2-3; maybe TRBD1 (6 bases). The CDR3 has 14 residues. V shed 1 base and J shed 2 bases, with 7 bases lying between them. Germline CDR1 reads LGHDT; CDR2 reads YNNKEL (reference sequence). In DNA form, the CDR3 reads TGTGCCAGCAGCCAAGGGACAGTCACAGATACGCAGTATTTT. This codes for CASSQGTVTDTQYF.

V is TRBV16 and J is TRBJ1-2; TRBD1 is a possible D gene (5 bases). Germline V gene sequence: CDR1 KGHSY, CDR2 FQNENV. This CDR3 contains 17 residues. Trimming removed 2 bases at V and 1 base at J, with 17 bases between. CDR3 region: CASSQTPEGRDNYGYTF. CDR3 bases: TGTGCCAGCAGCCAAACCCCGGAAGGCAGGGATAACTATGGCTACACCTTC.

This chain connects TRBV7-2 to TRBJ2-7; the D gene is possibly TRBD1 (5 bases). The CDR3 spans 13 residues. Germline values: CDR1 SGHTA, CDR2 FQGNSA. The V and J ends lost 7 bases and 6 bases respectively, with 16 bases between them. DNA for the CDR3: TGTGCCAGCACCCAACAACAGGCCGCCGAGCAGTACTTC. Encoded protein: CASTQQQAAEQYF.

The chain employs TRBV14 and TRBJ2-7; 8 positions agree with TRBD1. Germline V gives CDR1 SGHDN, CDR2 FVKESK. The J segment lost 7 bases and the V segment lost 4 bases, leaving 9 bases of the junction unmatched. There are 14 residues in the CDR3. CDR3 residues: CASSPSGGAGEQYF. DNA of the CDR3: TGTGCCAGCAGCCCATCAGGGGGCGCGGGGGAGCAGTACTTC.

This clone occurred once. The J gene is TRBJ2-1, the V gene TRBV10-3; 10 bases match TRBD1. The CDR3 has 16 amino acids. The germline V gene encodes CDR1 ENHRY and CDR2 SYGVKD. The trim removed 0 bases at V and 7 bases at J, leaving 6 bases unmatched. The CDR3 loop is CAISESGTGERNEQFF. The CDR3 DNA follows: TGTGCCATCAGTGAGTCAGGGACAGGGGAGAGGAATGAGCAGTTCTTC.

The rearrangement joins TRBV18 to TRBJ2-1; 7 bases match TRBD2. Germline loops: CDR1 KGHSH, CDR2 LQKENI. CDR3 length equals 14 residues. The ends lost 6 bases at V and 5 bases at J; junction bases unmatched: 7. The CDR3 DNA follows: TGTGCCAGCTCCGCCCTCGCGGGAGACAATGAGCAGTTCTTC. Translated, it gives CASSALAGDNEQFF. Using reference TRBV18 and TRBJ2-1 for the parts outside the CDR3, the full variable domain is NAGVMQNPRHLVRRRGQEARLRCSPMKGHSHVYWYRQLPEEGLKFMVYLQKENIIDESGMPKERFSAEFPKEGPSILRIQQVVRGDSAAYFCASSALAGDNEQFFGPGTRLTVL.

The chain recombines TRBV5-1 with TRBJ2-7; maybe TRBD2 (5 bases). Trimming pared 3 bases from V and 6 bases from J, leaving 13 bases between. In germline, CDR1 is SGHRS, CDR2 YFSETQ. The CDR3 loop spans 13 amino acids. CDR3 DNA: TGCGCCAGCAGCTCGTCGGTCCGGGGCGAGCAGTACTTC. This sequence encodes CASSSSVRGEQYF.

The rearrangement uses TRBV6-6 and TRBJ1-2, with no clear D. CDR3 length: 12 amino acids. Germline V gives CDR1 MNHNY, CDR2 SVGAGI (reference sequence). Trimming shortened V by 6 bases and J by 5 bases, and 10 bases separated the two germline ends. The CDR3 loop reads CASSSWQYGYTF. The CDR3 DNA reads as TGTGCCAGCAGCTCCTGGCAGTATGGCTACACCTTC.

The chain joins TRBV19 to TRBJ1-2, with a possible D match to TRBD1 (5 bases). Germline loops: CDR1 LNHDA, CDR2 SQIVND (reference sequence). Trimming cost V 1 base and J 6 bases, with 9 bases left between them. The CDR3 extends over 13 amino acids. CDR3 bases: TGTGCCAGTAGTATAGGCGGGGCAGATGGCTACACCTTC. Protein: CASSIGGADGYTF.